The clone carrying this T cell receptor (beta chain) came up many times. Its antigen is currently unknown. Germline trimming cut 6 bases from V and 4 bases from J; bases unmatched to any gene: 8. This CDR3 is built from 16 residues. Germline V gene data show CDR1 as MNHNS and CDR2 as SASEGT. This sample stems from a study of regulatory T cells in long-lasting Graves disease. Regarding time point: newly diagnosed GD, antithyroid drugs for less than 3 months. Researchers made the TCR library from RNA that was extracted from PBMCs. Arm-PCR of CDR3 regions and iRepertoire HTBI primers were the basis on which TCR beta libraries were built. TCRdb re-analysed the multiplex PCR reads in MiXCR, keeping a single row per CDR3 protein. The repertoire holds roughly 420,000 distinct CDR3 sequences, with approximately 16% as singletons. Study-wide results and caveats: With 2,500 to 3,500 shared public clonotypes, persistent patients exceeded new patients, who shared approximately 880. Having few samples may have compromised the accuracy. When disease was persistent, TRBV28, TRBJ1-2 and TRBJ2-5 were the favored segments.

These same data were also listed under a study on T cells in Graves' hyperthyroidism and ophthalmopathy.

The source was peripheral blood mononuclear cells (PBMCs), collected at new diagnosis, from a patient treated with antithyroid drugs. V and J are TRBV6-1 and TRBJ1-6; 8 bases agree with TRBD1. This receptor was taken from a woman aged 25 to 45 with Graves disease. This CDR3 is CASRQGQGAYNSPLHF. CDR3 nucleotide sequence: TGTGCCAGCAGACAAGGGCAGGGGGCTTATAATTCACCCCTCCACTTT.